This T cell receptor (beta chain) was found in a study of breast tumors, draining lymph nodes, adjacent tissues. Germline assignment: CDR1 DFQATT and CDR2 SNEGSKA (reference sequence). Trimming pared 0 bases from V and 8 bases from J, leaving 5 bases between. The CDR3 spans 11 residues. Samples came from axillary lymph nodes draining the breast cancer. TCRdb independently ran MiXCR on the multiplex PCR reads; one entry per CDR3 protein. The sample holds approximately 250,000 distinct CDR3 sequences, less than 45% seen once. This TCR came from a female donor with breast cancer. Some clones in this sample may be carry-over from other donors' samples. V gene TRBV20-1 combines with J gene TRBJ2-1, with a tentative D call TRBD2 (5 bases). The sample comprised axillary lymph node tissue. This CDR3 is CSARDSDEQFF. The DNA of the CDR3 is TGCAGTGCTAGAGATAGCGATGAGCAGTTCTTC.